These 14 T cell receptor beta chains originate from one sample sequenced in a study of identical twins. TCRdb reanalysed the 5' RACE reads using MiXCR and keeps one entry per CDR3 protein. This table holds approximately 350,000 distinct CDR3 sequences, 12% found once. This same sample was also taken into another study, of yellow fever vaccine responses in identical twins.

The sequencing sample was made of CD8+ T cells sorted from blood. The source is a woman between 18 and 30 years old in good health.

This clonotype has a handful of counts. In nucleotides, the CDR3 is TGTGCCAGCAGCCAACCGGATACGCAGTATTTT. Translation: CASSQPDTQYF. V usage is TRBV28 and J usage is TRBJ2-3; D not certain. The CDR3 sequence is 11 residues long. Germline CDR1 is MDHEN and CDR2 is SYDVKM. V was pared by 6 bases and J by 6 bases, with 7 bases between.

The genes are TRBV28 and TRBJ2-1; D is perhaps TRBD1 or TRBD2 (5 bases each). Germline V gives CDR1 MDHEN, CDR2 SYDVKM. The CDR3 consists of 15 residues. V was clipped by 5 bases and J by 3 bases, with 14 bases between them. The CDR3 DNA reads TGTGCCAGCAGTGGCCCCCTGGGGGACTACAATGAGCAGTTCTTC. It is translated as CASSGPLGDYNEQFF.

J is TRBJ1-2 and V is TRBV4-2; D remains ambiguous. The CDR3 has 15 amino acids. Per germline, CDR1 LGHNA and CDR2 YNFKEQ. V was clipped by 4 bases and J by 5 bases, with 17 bases between them. The CDR3: CASSPILGNSYGYTF. The CDR3 DNA reads as TGTGCCAGCAGCCCGATTTTGGGGAATTCATATGGCTACACCTTC.

The chain joins TRBV5-1 to TRBJ2-7; 8 bases align to TRBD2. Looked up from germline, CDR1 is SGHRS and CDR2 is YFSETQ. CDR3 length: 18 amino acids. The V gene end was trimmed by 0 bases and the J gene end by 4 bases; junction bases not matched to a gene: 15. CDR3 bases: TGCGCCAGCAGCTTGGAAGGGATTCCTAGCGGGTTAAGGTACGAGCAGTACTTC. Amino acid sequence: CASSLEGIPSGLRYEQYF.

The rearrangement uses TRBV10-3 and TRBJ2-3, with 8 bases lining up with TRBD1. CDR3 length: 14 residues. V shed 10 bases and J 4 bases; nucleotides not matched to a gene: 10. Per the germline V gene, CDR1 is ENHRY and CDR2 is SYGVKD. CDR3 protein: CATSPADRADTQYF. DNA for the CDR3: TGTGCCACCTCACCGGCGGACAGGGCAGATACGCAGTATTTT.

This clonotype appeared many times. The chain joins TRBV7-9 to TRBJ2-3; D gene unclear. V dropped 5 bases and J dropped 5 bases, with 8 bases sitting between them. The CDR3 is 12 residues long. Germline CDR1 and CDR2: SEHNR and FQNEAQ (reference sequence). CDR3 DNA sequence: TGTGCCAGCAGCGACTTTGGAGATACGCAGTATTTT. It yields the protein CASSDFGDTQYF.

This clonotype was counted only a few times. The chain links TRBV27 to TRBJ1-1, with D possibly TRBD1 on 5 matching bases. This CDR3 has 14 amino acids. V shed 0 bases and J shed 4 bases, with 9 bases lying between them. Germline V gene sequence: CDR1 MNHEY, CDR2 SMNVEV (reference sequence). The CDR3 loop reads CASSLSGPSTEAFF. CDR3 in DNA: TGTGCCAGCAGTTTATCGGGGCCGAGCACTGAAGCTTTCTTT.

This clonotype was observed a handful of times. This rearrangement joins TRBV4-1 to TRBJ2-1, with 11 nucleotides matching TRBD2. The CDR3 loop spans 16 amino acids. The V gene end was trimmed by 2 bases and the J gene end by 8 bases; junction bases not matched to a gene: 8. The germline gives CDR1 MGHRA, CDR2 YSYEKL. CDR3 residues: CASSQKVAGGYYEQFF. The CDR3 DNA reads TGCGCCAGCAGCCAAAAAGTAGCGGGGGGGTACTATGAGCAGTTCTTC.

The CDR3 DNA reads TGTGCCAGCAGCTTAGCGGACCTCCGGGACAGCGGACTCTATGGCTACACCTTC. Translated: CASSLADLRDSGLYGYTF. The V call is TRBV11-1, the J call TRBJ1-2; TRBD1 matches at 7 bases. CDR3 length: 18 residues. Per germline, CDR1 SGHAT and CDR2 FQDESV (reference sequence). Trimming removed 0 bases from V and 4 bases from J; junction bases left unmatched: 14.

Only one count was recorded for this clonotype. V and J are TRBV5-5 and TRBJ1-1; D gene ambiguous. This CDR3 region has 14 residues. The V end was cut by 1 base, the J end by 3 bases, with 10 bases between. Germline lookup yields CDR1 SGHKS and CDR2 YYEKEE (reference sequence). The chain's CDR3 is CASSLRVADTEAFF. CDR3 nucleotide sequence: TGTGCCAGCAGCTTGAGGGTGGCGGACACTGAAGCTTTCTTT.

This clonotype showed up just a few times. The chain has TRBV7-7 and TRBJ2-5; TRBD2 aligns across 9 bases. J gave up 5 bases and V 2 bases, and 12 bases lay outside the gene matches. Germline V gene data show CDR1 as SSHAT and CDR2 as FNYEAQ (reference sequence). The CDR3 sequence is 17 residues long. CDR3 sequence (DNA): TGTGCCAGCAGCTTATATACTAGCGGGTTCAGGTGGGAGACCCAGTACTTC. Translation: CASSLYTSGFRWETQYF.

This clonotype was recorded at least ten times. The chain is built from TRBV4-1 and TRBJ2-2; perhaps TRBD2 as D (6 bases). The CDR3 loop spans 17 amino acids. Trimming removed 4 bases from V and 2 bases from J, with 17 bases in between. Germline assignment: CDR1 MGHRA and CDR2 YSYEKL. In nucleotides, the CDR3 is TGCGCCAGCAGCCCGAACTGGCTTAGCGGAAACACCGGGGAGCTGTTTTTT. This sequence encodes CASSPNWLSGNTGELFF.

The V and J genes are TRBV24-1 and TRBJ2-1; D ambiguous. The CDR3 extends over 12 amino acids. V gave up 9 bases and J gave up 3 bases, with 8 bases separating them. From germline, CDR1 is KGHDR and CDR2 SFDVKD. CDR3 bases: TGTGCCACCGCCCAAAACTACAATGAGCAGTTCTTC. It translates to CATAQNYNEQFF.

This rearrangement joins TRBV19 to TRBJ2-5, with 10 bases fitting TRBD2. V shed 3 bases and J 4 bases; nucleotides not matched to a gene: 8. Germline V lookup: CDR1 LNHDA, CDR2 SQIVND (reference sequence). The CDR3 consists of 16 residues. In DNA form, the CDR3 reads TGTGCCAGTAGTATGCTAGCGGGAGATCTGTTAGAGACCCAGTACTTC. This encodes CASSMLAGDLLETQYF.